This TCR beta chain was observed in a study of human T cells and chemical hapten exposure. Study at large: On the upper back, patch tests were applied with 0.01% DPC and read at 6 days.

TCRdb called the RACE reads again in MiXCR, with one record for every CDR3 protein. In the table there are roughly 380,000 distinct CDR3 sequences, 4.5% to 6% of which are singletons. The trim removed 2 bases at V and 6 bases at J, leaving 4 bases unmatched. Germline V gene lookup returns CDR1 SGHTA and CDR2 FQGNSA. The CDR3 length is 14 residues. Time point described: pre-sensitization, week 0. Regarding treatment: therapeutic diphenylcyclopropenone sensitization with weekly scalp DPC. Blood draws preceded each patch test application. This sequence originates from a woman in her fifties or sixties with alopecia areata. Some clones in this sample may be carry-over from other donors' samples. This rearrangement joins TRBV7-2 to TRBJ2-1, with 7 bases that match TRBD1. Sequences were derived from whole blood, sampled in connection with sensitization to the hapten diphenylcyclopropenone (DPC). CDR3 DNA: TGTGCCAGCAGCTTATTGACAGGGATCAATGAGCAGTTCTTC. It is translated as CASSLLTGINEQFF.